Below are 30 T cell receptor beta chains sequenced from a single sample in a study of CD8 T cells in ankylosing spondylitis. Findings and caveats of the study: A motif of under 10 highly homologous TCR beta variants was seen as apparently characteristic of ankylosing spondylitis blood.

TCRdb re-derived calls from the 5' RACE reads in MiXCR, one entry per CDR3 protein. The sample yields fewer than 550,000 distinct CDR3 sequences, roughly 5% seen once. These receptors' antigens are unknown. The sample consisted of blood, either unsorted or a sorted T cell fraction (not recorded which). All receptors come from a male donor with ankylosing spondylitis.

The table lists this clonotype with many counts. The V gene is TRBV20-1, the J gene TRBJ2-3; 13 bases fit TRBD2. CDR3 size: 15 residues. V was pared by 6 bases and J by 4 bases, with 7 bases of the junction left unmatched. Looked up from germline, CDR1 is DFQATT and CDR2 is SNEGSKA (reference sequence). This chain's CDR3 is CSAPGTSGDSDTQYF. CDR3 nucleotides: TGCAGTGCACCCGGGACTAGCGGGGACTCAGATACGCAGTATTTT.

This clonotype was counted only a few times. CDR3 amino acids: CASRPGLAATYEQYF. In DNA, the CDR3 is TGTGCCAGCAGACCCGGACTAGCGGCAACCTACGAGCAGTACTTC. This chain connects TRBV6-2 or TRBV6-3 to TRBJ2-7; TRBD2 agrees at 10 bases. The junction had 7 bases not matched to a gene; V was cut back by 6 bases and J by 2 bases. This CDR3 region has 15 residues. In germline, CDR1 is MNHEY, CDR2 SVGEGT.

This sequence joins TRBV11-2 and TRBJ1-4; 7 bases line up with TRBD1. The germline V gene encodes CDR1 SGHAT and CDR2 FQNNGV. The CDR3 contains 15 residues. V was pared by 5 bases and J by 6 bases, with 9 bases of the junction left unmatched. The CDR3 sequence: CASSPQGGPDEKLFF. As DNA, the CDR3 is TGTGCCAGCAGCCCCCAGGGGGGGCCGGATGAAAAACTGTTTTTT.

In its sample, this clonotype was seen many times. The chain is built from TRBV5-1 and TRBJ2-7; D remains ambiguous. This CDR3 comprises 14 residues. The germline CDR1 and CDR2 sequences are SGHRS and YFSETQ. The V end was cut by 7 bases, the J end by 1 base, with 15 bases between. CDR3 sequence reads: CASQRIGQSYEQYF. The CDR3, as DNA: TGCGCCAGCCAGAGGATTGGGCAATCCTACGAGCAGTACTTC.

This clonotype has more than one count but fewer than ten. V and J are TRBV6-5 and TRBJ2-5; D is possibly TRBD2 (5 bases). The CDR3 consists of 15 residues. V was clipped by 4 bases and J by 4 bases, with 16 bases between them. Germline-derived CDR1 and CDR2 are MNHEY and SVGAGI. CDR3 sequence reads: CASSSTSSEGETQYF. DNA of the CDR3: TGTGCCAGCAGTTCCACCAGCAGCGAGGGAGAGACCCAGTACTTC.

In this sample, this clonotype turned up many times. The chain couples TRBV6-2 or TRBV6-3 to TRBJ2-1, with TRBD2 matching over 10 bases. Germline CDR1 MNHEY, CDR2 SVGEGT. The CDR3 sequence is 14 residues long. The V gene end was trimmed by 7 bases and the J gene end by 5 bases; junction bases not matched to a gene: 5. CDR3 loop: CASTSSGRNNEQFF. CDR3 sequence (DNA): TGTGCCAGCACGAGTAGCGGGAGGAACAATGAGCAGTTCTTC.

The chain has TRBV27 and TRBJ2-1, with 11 positions matching TRBD1. Germline CDR1 and CDR2: MNHEY and SMNVEV (reference sequence). V lost 6 bases to trimming and J lost 8 bases; unmatched junction nucleotides: 9. The CDR3 covers 15 residues. The CDR3 protein is CASSHRDRGIYEQFF. The CDR3 bases are TGTGCCAGCAGCCACCGGGACAGGGGGATATATGAGCAGTTCTTC.

At least ten counts were recorded for this clonotype. V and J are TRBV20-1 and TRBJ1-2, with D perhaps TRBD1 (6 bases). The CDR3 is 9 residues long. Germline V gene sequence: CDR1 DFQATT, CDR2 SNEGSKA (reference sequence). CDR3 residues: CGGAFGYTF. DNA for the CDR3: TGCGGGGGGGCGTTCGGCTACACCTTC.

This clonotype was seen many times. The rearrangement uses TRBV7-2 and TRBJ2-1; 8 bases are a match to TRBD2. Germline V lookup: CDR1 SGHTA, CDR2 FQGNSA. CDR3 size: 16 residues. The V segment lost 5 bases and the J segment 0 bases; nucleotides outside the gene matches: 6. The chain's CDR3 is CASSRRGGSSYNEQFF. In nucleotides, the CDR3 is TGTGCCAGCAGCCGTCGCGGGGGGAGCTCCTACAATGAGCAGTTCTTC.

Many counts were recorded for this clonotype. This chain connects TRBV5-1 to TRBJ2-2, with D perhaps TRBD1 (6 bases). The CDR3 runs 16 residues. V lost 4 bases and J 1 base, leaving 14 bases between the germline ends. Germline V lookup: CDR1 SGHRS, CDR2 YFSETQ. The CDR3, as DNA: TGCGCCAGCAGCCTTTGGACAGTACAGAACACCGGGGAGCTGTTTTTT. Protein product: CASSLWTVQNTGELFF.

The chain combines TRBV5-5 with TRBJ2-1; TRBD1 aligns across 8 bases. The CDR3 loop spans 16 amino acids. V was pared by 4 bases and J by 0 bases, with 6 bases of the junction left unmatched. Germline CDR1 SGHKS, CDR2 YYEKEE (reference sequence). CDR3: CASSPGDRSSYNEQFF. CDR3 nucleotides: TGTGCCAGCAGCCCTGGGGACAGGAGCTCCTACAATGAGCAGTTCTTC.

This clonotype was counted many times. The chain recombines TRBV6-4 with TRBJ2-1; TRBD2 aligns across 10 bases. The CDR3 loop spans 14 amino acids. V was pared by 6 bases and J by 7 bases, with 6 bases of the junction left unmatched. The V gene's germline CDR1 is MRHNA and CDR2 SNTAGT. The CDR3 region is CASRVSSGRNEQFF. CDR3 sequence (DNA): TGTGCCAGCAGAGTATCTAGCGGGAGAAATGAGCAGTTCTTC.

This clonotype was counted at least ten times. The J gene is TRBJ2-5, the V gene TRBV5-6; D may be TRBD1 or TRBD2 (5 bases each). CDR1 and CDR2 (germline): SGHDT, YYEEEE. CDR3 length equals 14 residues. V was pared by 2 bases and J by 4 bases, with 12 bases between. CDR3 sequence (DNA): TGTGCCAGCAGCTTCTGGGGGAGAGGAGAGACCCAGTACTTC. This encodes CASSFWGRGETQYF.

This clonotype was counted many times. The V gene is TRBV20-1, the J gene TRBJ2-2; 7 nucleotides match TRBD1. V lost 3 bases, J lost 4 bases, and 8 bases stayed unmatched. CDR1 and CDR2 (germline): DFQATT, SNEGSKA (reference sequence). This CDR3 spans 15 amino acids. CDR3 nucleotide sequence: TGCAGTGCTAGTAAAGGGGGCGCGGGCACCGGGGAGCTGTTTTTT. Translating gives CSASKGGAGTGELFF.

This clonotype has just a few counts. V is TRBV20-1 and J is TRBJ2-1, with TRBD2 matching over 11 bases. The CDR3 has 19 amino acids. Germline V gene data show CDR1 as DFQATT and CDR2 as SNEGSKA (reference sequence). With V trimmed by 1 base and J by 2 bases, 13 bases remained unmatched. CDR3 coding DNA: TGCAGTGCTAGAGGGTTCGCGCTAGCGGGGGGTCGAACCTACAATGAGCAGTTCTTC. Translation: CSARGFALAGGRTYNEQFF.

This clonotype occurred many times. V is TRBV12-3 or TRBV12-4 and J is TRBJ2-1, with D uncertain. CDR3 size: 9 residues. V was pared by 10 bases and J by 8 bases, with 6 bases between. CDR3 amino acids: CATLDEQFF. CDR3 nucleotide sequence: TGTGCCACCCTCGATGAGCAGTTCTTC.

This clonotype was seen many times. The rearrangement joins TRBV20-1 to TRBJ2-7, with 8 bases that match TRBD1. Germline trimming cut 1 base from V and 5 bases from J; bases unmatched to any gene: 7. In germline, CDR1 is DFQATT, CDR2 SNEGSKA (reference sequence). This CDR3 contains 14 residues. This CDR3 is CSARVRTGTHEQYF. For the CDR3, the DNA is TGCAGTGCTAGAGTCAGGACAGGGACCCACGAGCAGTACTTC.

The sample holds many counts of this clonotype. The chain joins TRBV29-1 to TRBJ2-5, with D maybe TRBD2 (7 bases). V gave up 5 bases and J gave up 5 bases, with 15 bases separating them. The CDR3 is 13 amino acids. Germline V gene sequence: CDR1 SQVTM, CDR2 ANQGSEA. Written as DNA, the CDR3 is TGCAGCGTTCGCGGGGGCACCGGGGAGACCCAGTACTTC. Translation: CSVRGGTGETQYF. The full variable domain, its missing parts supplied by reference TRBV29-1 and TRBJ2-5, is SAVISQKPSRDICQRGTSLTIQCQVDSQVTMMFWYRQQPGQSLTLIATANQGSEATYESGFVIDKFPISRPNLTFSTLTVSNMSPEDSSIYLCSVRGGTGETQYFGPGTRLLVL.

The chain employs TRBV20-1 and TRBJ2-5; perhaps TRBD1 as D (5 bases). Trimming took off 3 bases at V and 3 bases at J, with 8 bases between the two ends. The CDR3 consists of 12 residues. Per germline, CDR1 DFQATT and CDR2 SNEGSKA (reference sequence). The CDR3 here is CSARTDKETQYF. The CDR3 coding sequence is TGCAGTGCTAGGACAGATAAAGAGACCCAGTACTTC.

This clonotype was seen many times. The V gene is TRBV3-1, the J gene TRBJ2-5, with unresolved D. The CDR3 has 12 amino acids. The germline V gene has CDR1 LGHDT and CDR2 YNNKEL (reference sequence). V was shortened by 0 bases and J by 9 bases, with 8 bases between the two germline ends. CDR3 region: CASSQDLRAQYF. CDR3 in DNA: TGTGCCAGCAGCCAAGATCTGCGAGCCCAGTACTTC.

A single count supports this clonotype. This may arise from a read error, as a much more abundant clone is one base away. The rearrangement links TRBV5-1 to TRBJ2-1; no clear D gene. The last part of the DNA fits TRBJ2-7 better; the J call may be wrong. The CDR3 contains 16 residues. CDR1 is SGHRS and CDR2 is YFSETQ in the germline V gene. This chain's CDR3 is CASSRTAVASYNEQYF. CDR3 bases: TGCGCCAGCAGCCGTACTGCGGTCGCCTCCTACAATGAGCAGTACTTC.

Ten or more counts support this clonotype. The V and J genes are TRBV6-5 and TRBJ1-2; no definite D call. Between the trimmed V and J ends, which lost 8 bases and 2 bases, there was a span of 9 bases. The CDR3 is 12 amino acids. Germline lookup yields CDR1 MNHEY and CDR2 SVGAGI. Written as DNA, the CDR3 is TGTGCCAGCGGTCGGAGAAACTATGGCTACACCTTC. Translation: CASGRRNYGYTF.

This clonotype was picked up many times. The chain links TRBV5-1 to TRBJ1-6, with D possibly TRBD1 on 5 matching bases. CDR3 size: 14 residues. Trimming removed 4 bases at V and 8 bases at J, with 13 bases between. Germline assignment: CDR1 SGHRS and CDR2 YFSETQ. DNA of the CDR3: TGCGCCAGCAGCCAAGGGGACCTCGATTCACCCCTCCACTTT. Protein sequence: CASSQGDLDSPLHF.

This clonotype was observed many times. The chain recombines TRBV5-1 with TRBJ2-3, with 10 bases that match TRBD2. This CDR3 is 15 amino acids long. With 1 base clipped from V and 5 bases from J, the junction kept 4 bases outside the gene matches. Germline lookup yields CDR1 SGHRS and CDR2 YFSETQ. The CDR3 sequence is CASSLNSGRGDTQYF. Here the CDR3 DNA reads TGCGCCAGCAGCTTGAACAGCGGGAGGGGAGATACGCAGTATTTT. Based on the CDR3 plus reference TRBV5-1 and TRBJ2-3, the full variable domain is KAGVTQTPRYLIKTRGQQVTLSCSPISGHRSVSWYQQTPGQGLQFLFEYFSETQRNKGNFPGRFSGRQFSNSRSEMNVSTLELGDSALYLCASSLNSGRGDTQYFGPGTRLTVL.

The rearrangement joins TRBV11-2 to TRBJ2-3; unclear D gene. The CDR3 is made up of 13 amino acids. Germline V lookup: CDR1 SGHAT, CDR2 FQNNGV. Between the trimmed V and J ends, which lost 5 bases and 1 base, there was a span of 7 bases. The CDR3 coding sequence is TGTGCCAGCAGCCACCCCCGCACAGATACGCAGTATTTT. It specifies CASSHPRTDTQYF.

At least ten counts were recorded for this clonotype. The chain links TRBV4-3 to TRBJ1-3, with a weak D call TRBD1 (5 bases). Germline lookup yields CDR1 LGHNA and CDR2 YSLEER. This CDR3 region has 15 residues. Trimming shortened V by 1 base and J by 9 bases, and 16 bases separated the two germline ends. The CDR3, as DNA: TGCGCCAGCAGCCAAGGCTTGGTGGATGGGGGCACCATATATTTT. Its protein is CASSQGLVDGGTIYF.

This chain joins TRBV6-2 or TRBV6-3 and TRBJ2-1; a weak D match, TRBD2 (6 bases). This CDR3 comprises 12 residues. V shed 2 bases and J shed 12 bases, with 11 bases lying between them. From germline, CDR1 is MNHEY and CDR2 SVGEGT. Written as DNA, the CDR3 is TGTGCCAGCAGTTACACGGGAGAGGGGCAGTTCTTC. Translation gives CASSYTGEGQFF.

In its sample, this clonotype was seen many times. The chain has TRBV24-1 and TRBJ2-7; D possibly corresponds to TRBD2 (6 bases). CDR1 is KGHDR, CDR2 SFDVKD, per germline. The CDR3 spans 13 residues. The V end lost 1 base, the J end lost 6 bases, and 9 bases lay between the germline ends. For the CDR3, the DNA is TGTGCCACCAGTGATTTTGGAGGGGCCGAGCAGTACTTC. It yields the protein CATSDFGGAEQYF.

This clonotype was picked up many times. The chain uses TRBV12-3 or TRBV12-4 and TRBJ1-3, with 7 bases matching TRBD1. CDR3 size: 16 residues. V lost 5 bases, J lost 4 bases, and 11 bases stayed unmatched. The chain's CDR3 is CASSPDRIKGGNTIYF. CDR3 DNA: TGTGCCAGCAGTCCGGACAGGATTAAGGGGGGAAACACCATATATTTT.

This clonotype has ten or more counts. The chain uses TRBV7-2 and TRBJ2-1, with 8 positions matching TRBD2. The CDR3 length is 15 residues. Per germline, CDR1 SGHTA and CDR2 FQGNSA. The V and J ends lost 1 base and 2 bases, in that order; junction bases with no gene match: 1. The CDR3 sequence: CASSLGTSTYNEQFF. In nucleotides, the CDR3 is TGTGCCAGCAGCTTAGGGACTAGCACCTACAATGAGCAGTTCTTC.